This paragraph reports one T cell receptor beta chain. The antigen is not known. This record comes from a study of tumor-infiltrating lymphocytes in primary liver carcinoma. Study background: Tumors were stage T1-T3 N0M0, about 4 to 11 cm across. Productive TCRbeta read counts per sample ran from roughly 4 to 7 million and were similar across tissue types.

Total RNA amounting to 500 ng was the source from which TCR beta cDNA was made with a constant-region primer. TCR beta libraries came from three nested multiplex PCR rounds using slightly modified ARM-PCR. It was with TRBV1-TRBV30 forward primers and a C-beta reverse primer that the first two PCR rounds were run, at 10 cycles each. Each CDR3 protein gets one entry after TCRdb re-called the multiplex PCR reads with MiXCR. The sample gives fewer than 350,000 distinct CDR3 sequences, less than 75% of which show up once; 6.5% is in the top ten. RNA isolated from unsorted whole blood supplied the blood RNA, with germline DNA also extracted. Prior to the surgical procedure, roughly 4.2 milliliters of peripheral blood were collected. Study outcomes and limitations: Tumor region pairs outstripped tumor-adjacent and tumor-blood pairs in overlap.

The CDR3 is 16 residues long. The germline V gene encodes CDR1 SGHAT and CDR2 FQNNGV. Between the trimmed V and J ends, which lost 8 bases and 3 bases, there was a span of 21 bases. The chain has TRBV11-2 and TRBJ2-3; D is possibly TRBD1 (6 bases). The source of this sequence is a man aged 40-49 years with primary liver carcinoma and hepatitis B virus infection. Sequenced sample: peripheral blood. The chain's CDR3 is CASGGLRGERTDTQYF. CDR3 DNA sequence: TGTGCCAGCGGGGGCTTAAGGGGAGAGAGGACAGATACGCAGTATTTT.